This T cell receptor (beta chain) was obtained from a study of technical replicates of blood from several donors listed by TCRdb under 2017. Measured from the cysteine to the phenylalanine, the CDR3 is 15 residues long. The DNA shown is the 45-base CDR3, in frame from base 1. The germline V gene encodes CDR1 GTSNPN and CDR2 SVGIG (reference sequence). V is pared back by 5 bases and J by 9 bases, with 23 bases lying between the germline termini. This clone was recorded once. Its antigen has not been determined. Within one base of it there is no much larger clone, and no base qualities were kept. The library was produced with the immunoSEQ multiplex PCR assay. TCRdb re-hosts the immuneACCESS table, in-frame sequences only. Its copies lack some clones; in the studies checked, an unresolved V gene accounts for under half of them, and the cause for the rest is not known. The table for this sample lists under 75,000 clones; around 96% of them were counted only once. About 0.38% of the sample is in the top ten clones.

The sequencing input was T cells isolated from PBMCs. The TCR sequence derives from a human donor in good health. The chain links TRBV30 with TRBJ1-3; the D gene is possibly TRBD1, with 5 bases matching. The CDR3 reads CAWDHHRFSGSTIYF. The nucleotides are TGTGCCTGGGACCATCACAGGTTTAGTGGCAGCACCATATATTTT.